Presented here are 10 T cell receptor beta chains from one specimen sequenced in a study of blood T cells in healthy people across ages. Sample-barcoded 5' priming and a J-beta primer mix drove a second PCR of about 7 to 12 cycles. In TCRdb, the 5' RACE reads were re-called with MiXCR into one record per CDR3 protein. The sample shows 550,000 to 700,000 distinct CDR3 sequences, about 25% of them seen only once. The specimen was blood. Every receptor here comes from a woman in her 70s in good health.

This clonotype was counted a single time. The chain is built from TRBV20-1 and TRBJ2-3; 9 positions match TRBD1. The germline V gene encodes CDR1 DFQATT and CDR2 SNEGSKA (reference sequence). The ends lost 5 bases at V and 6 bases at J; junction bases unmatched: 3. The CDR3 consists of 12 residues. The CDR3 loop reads CSAGQGMDTQYF. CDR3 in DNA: TGCAGTGCTGGACAGGGGATGGATACGCAGTATTTT.

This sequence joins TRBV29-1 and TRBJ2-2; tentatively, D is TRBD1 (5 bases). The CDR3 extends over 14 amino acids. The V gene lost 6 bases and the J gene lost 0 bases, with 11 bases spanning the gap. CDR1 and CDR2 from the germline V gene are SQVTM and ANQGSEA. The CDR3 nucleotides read TGCAGCGTGCGCCTGACAGCGAACACCGGGGAGCTGTTTTTT. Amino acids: CSVRLTANTGELFF.

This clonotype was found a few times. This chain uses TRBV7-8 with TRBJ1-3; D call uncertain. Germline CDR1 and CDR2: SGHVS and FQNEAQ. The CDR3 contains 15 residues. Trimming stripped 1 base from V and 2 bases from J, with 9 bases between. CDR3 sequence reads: CASSLGAQAGNTIYF. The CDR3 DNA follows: TGTGCCAGCAGCTTAGGGGCGCAGGCTGGAAACACCATATATTTT.

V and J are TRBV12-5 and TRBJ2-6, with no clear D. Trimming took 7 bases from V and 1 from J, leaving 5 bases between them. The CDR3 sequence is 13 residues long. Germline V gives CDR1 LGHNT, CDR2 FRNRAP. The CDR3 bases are TGTGCTAGTGCCGTATCTGGGGCCAACGTCCTGACTTTC. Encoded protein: CASAVSGANVLTF.

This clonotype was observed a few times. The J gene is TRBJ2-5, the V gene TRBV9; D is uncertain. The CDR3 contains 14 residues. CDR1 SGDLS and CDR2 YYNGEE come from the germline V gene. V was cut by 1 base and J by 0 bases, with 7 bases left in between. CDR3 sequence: CASSVRPDQETQYF. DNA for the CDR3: TGTGCCAGCAGCGTACGGCCAGACCAAGAGACCCAGTACTTC.

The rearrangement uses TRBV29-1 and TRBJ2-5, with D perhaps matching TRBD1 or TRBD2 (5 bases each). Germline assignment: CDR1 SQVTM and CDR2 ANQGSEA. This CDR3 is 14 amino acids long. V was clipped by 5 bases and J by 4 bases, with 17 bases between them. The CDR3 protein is CSVYSPRDGETQYF. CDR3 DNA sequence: TGCAGCGTTTACTCTCCCAGGGACGGAGAGACCCAGTACTTC.

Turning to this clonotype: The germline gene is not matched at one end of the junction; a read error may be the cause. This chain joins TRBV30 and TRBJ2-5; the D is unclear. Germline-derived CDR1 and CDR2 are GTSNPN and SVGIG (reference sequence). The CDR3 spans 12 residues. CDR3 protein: CAWSVPLALEHF. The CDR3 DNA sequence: TGTGCCTGGAGTGTACCGTTGGCCCTCGAGCACTTC. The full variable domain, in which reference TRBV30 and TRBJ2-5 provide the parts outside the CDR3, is SQTIHQWPATLVQPVGSPLSLECTVEGTSNPNLYWYRQAAGRGLQLLFYSVGIGQISSEVPQNLSASRPQDRQFILSSKKLLLSDSGFYLCAWSVPLALEHFGPGTRLLVL.

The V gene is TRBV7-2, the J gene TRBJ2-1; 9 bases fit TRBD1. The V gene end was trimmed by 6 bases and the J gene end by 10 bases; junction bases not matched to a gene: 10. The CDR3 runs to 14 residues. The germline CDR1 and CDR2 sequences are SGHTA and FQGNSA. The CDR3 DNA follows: TGTGCCAGCAGGGCCGGGACAGGGTTAGGGGAGCAGTTCTTC. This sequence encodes CASRAGTGLGEQFF.

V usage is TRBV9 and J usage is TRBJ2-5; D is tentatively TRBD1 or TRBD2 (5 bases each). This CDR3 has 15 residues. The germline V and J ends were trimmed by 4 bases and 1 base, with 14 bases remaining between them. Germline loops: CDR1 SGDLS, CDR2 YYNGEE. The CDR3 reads CASSLNGAPQETQYF. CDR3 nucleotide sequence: TGTGCCAGCAGCCTCAACGGGGCTCCCCAAGAGACCCAGTACTTC.

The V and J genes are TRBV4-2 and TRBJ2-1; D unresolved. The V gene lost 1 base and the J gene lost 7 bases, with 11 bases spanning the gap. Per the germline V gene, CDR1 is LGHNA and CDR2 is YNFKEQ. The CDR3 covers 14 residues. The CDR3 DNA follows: TGTGCCAGCAGCCAAGGGTGGGTGGGGAATGAGCAGTTCTTC. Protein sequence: CASSQGWVGNEQFF.